Below, one T cell receptor beta chain is given with its context. No antigen is known for it. The junction differs from germline at one of its ends, possibly a read error. The germline V gene encodes CDR1 MNHNS and CDR2 SASEGT. The CDR3 is made up of 13 amino acids. Vbeta (60) and Jbeta (13) primers were used in the PCR. Method: immunoSEQ multiplex PCR; TCRdb's copy keeps in-frame clones and lacks some. The sample yields 150,000 to 200,000 clones, approximately 80% seen once. The data were taken from a study of cytomegalovirus exposure and HLA in healthy donors. The study's findings and limits: Most subjects had HLA-A and HLA-B alleles reportedly predicted accurately by TCR beta sequences.

The rearrangement links TRBV6-1 to TRBJ1-2; no reliable D call. The TCR was taken from a woman between 18 and 29 years old in good health and CMV-seropositive. The specimen was PBMCs. For the CDR3, the DNA is TGTGCCAGCCGTGAGGGAGTTCCCTATGGCTACACCTTC. Translating it yields CASREGVPYGYTF.